This record looks at one T cell receptor beta chain sequence and its context. The sample is drawn from a study of blood T cell repertoires in COVID-19. Participant ages covered about 18 to 89 years across 20 to 30 US areas. Germline V gene data show CDR1 as MNHEY and CDR2 as SMNVEV (reference sequence). Deletions cut 3 bases from V and 5 bases from J, with 10 bases between. The CDR3 runs 13 residues. Authors' data handling: Nucleated cell number was recorded as an estimate derived from reference gene primer amplification. Produced via immunoSEQ multiplex PCR; TCRdb's table is partial and in-frame only. The DNA gave D and trimming, while V, J and clone size come from that table. The data contain around 250,000 clones, 91% of them singletons.

The sequence came from a human donor in a cohort exposed to, infected with or recovered from COVID-19 (not recorded which). The donor label of this sample is uncertain. Sequencing was performed on PBMCs or T cells enriched from blood (not recorded which). The chain combines TRBV27 with TRBJ1-2; TRBD1 might be the D (6 bases). CDR3 DNA sequence: TGTGCCAGCAGTTTGAGACAGGAATATGGCTACACCTTC. Its translation is CASSLRQEYGYTF.